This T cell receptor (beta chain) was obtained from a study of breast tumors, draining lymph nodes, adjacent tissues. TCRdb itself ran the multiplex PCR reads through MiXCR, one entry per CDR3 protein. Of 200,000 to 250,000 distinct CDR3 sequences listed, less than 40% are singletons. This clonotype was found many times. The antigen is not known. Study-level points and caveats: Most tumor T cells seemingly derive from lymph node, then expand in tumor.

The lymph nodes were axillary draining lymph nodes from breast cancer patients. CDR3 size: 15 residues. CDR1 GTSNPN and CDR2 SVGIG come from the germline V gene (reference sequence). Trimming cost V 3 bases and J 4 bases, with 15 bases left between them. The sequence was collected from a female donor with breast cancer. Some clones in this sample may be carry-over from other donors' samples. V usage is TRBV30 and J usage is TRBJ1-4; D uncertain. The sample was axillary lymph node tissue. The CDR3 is CAWRAPGELNEKLFF. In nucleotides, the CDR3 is TGTGCCTGGAGGGCTCCGGGAGAACTTAATGAAAAACTGTTTTTT.